The clone carrying this T cell receptor (beta chain) was recorded at least ten times. Antigen specificity is unknown. The record originates from a study of human T cells and chemical hapten exposure. Whole-study context: It was small differences in pooled library volume that mainly caused per-sample TCR yields to vary.

Individual cDNA molecules each carried unique molecular identifiers attached by the library. Under the authors' procedure: Samples had a median of around 94,000 TCRs, ranging roughly 23,224 to 690,600. TCRdb reprocessed the 5' RACE reads with MiXCR, giving one entry per CDR3 protein. The V and J calls and clone size come from TCRdb's table, not from the authors' own analysis. The table lists more than 140,000 distinct CDR3 sequences, roughly 4% of them singletons. V was pared by 5 bases and J by 3 bases, with 6 bases of the junction left unmatched. CDR1 is SGDLS, CDR2 YYNGEE, per germline. The CDR3 is 16 amino acids. Study-wide points: Sensitization with DPC brought no change to TCRs above 1 in 1000 in frequency.

RNA extraction used unfractionated whole blood as the source of total RNA. The sequence was collected from a female donor in good health. This chain joins TRBV9 and TRBJ2-1; 12 bases line up with TRBD2. For the CDR3, the DNA is TGTGCCAGCAGTCCACTAGCGGGGGGTTTCTACAATGAGCAGTTCTTC. It translates to CASSPLAGGFYNEQFF.